Listed below are T cell receptor beta chains from one sample, sequenced in a study of cytomegalovirus exposure and HLA in healthy donors. Some clones are missing from TCRdb's copy, which holds only in-frame ones; the method was immunoSEQ multiplex PCR. The sample has 100,000 to 150,000 clones, over 70% seen once. The source material was PBMCs. The receptor set was obtained from a woman aged 40-49 years in good health and CMV-seronegative. Both conserved end residues are part of each CDR3.

V gene	J gene	CDR3 protein
TRBV5-4	TRBJ2-7	CASSLGGGSREQYF
TRBV4-3	TRBJ1-6	CASSQDPDSPLHF
TRBV7-8	TRBJ2-7	CASSYRTGQLTSLYEQYF
TRBV25-1	TRBJ1-3	CASSPRGGQTIYF
TRBV5-6	TRBJ1-1	CASRRGRDTEAFF
TRBV4-1	TRBJ1-3	CASSQGRGTGNTIYF
TRBV2	TRBJ1-4	CASSLQGVREKLFF
TRBV5-1	TRBJ1-6	CASSLDLDRLNSPLHF
TRBV28	NA	CASSLIAGGPNEQYF
TRBV2	TRBJ2-3	CASSEQKGGSTDTQYF
TRBV19	TRBJ1-5	CASSSDRGLGSNQPQHF
TRBV12-5	TRBJ1-2	CASGLLGRSRYGYTF